The present TCR beta chain was sequenced within a study of T-cell reconstitution after alpha-beta-depleted transplantation in children. Study-level results: T-cell numbers and diversity one year post-transplant derived largely from freshly generated T cells. Several patients had high TCRbeta diversity at day 60; it came from surviving recipient T cells and thymic progenitors.

Of note for this clonotype: Its antigen is currently unknown. A read error is possible here, since a much larger clone lies one base away. This is likely a read error, given that the CDR3 carries no conserved phenylalanine or tryptophan at its end.

Unique molecular identifiers were built into the TCRbeta library. In TCRdb, the PCR reads were re-called with MiXCR into one record per CDR3 protein. The top ten clones hold just under 45% of a sample with more than 200,000 distinct CDR3 sequences, roughly a sixth of them seen once. Sequenced here: PBMCs, mostly from graft donor cells, sampled 360 days after TCRalphabeta/CD19-depleted stem cell transplant. This TCR derives from a male patient between 2 and 10 years old who had a stem cell transplant for acute lymphoblastic leukemia, so the T cells may come from the graft donor.

CDR3 nucleotides: TGCAGCGTTGTCAGGGCGATCAACTACGAGCAGTACTCC. Its protein is CSVVRAINYEQYS. The rearrangement links TRBV29-1 to TRBJ2-7, with a weak D call TRBD1 (5 bases). This CDR3 spans 13 amino acids. Germline V gives CDR1 SQVTM, CDR2 ANQGSEA. V shed 4 bases and J shed 3 bases, with 13 bases lying between them.